This T cell receptor (beta chain) was retrieved from a study of Ad26.COV2.S vaccination and SARS-CoV-2 variants. Here immunoSEQ multiplex PCR was the method, and the copy in TCRdb shows in-frame clones only, minus some. The profile shows fewer than 400,000 clones, about nine tenths of them singletons. V lost 5 bases to trimming and J lost 3 bases, with 12 bases between them. CDR1 MNHEY and CDR2 SMNVEV come from the germline V gene (reference sequence). There are 14 residues in the CDR3. Points from the study as a whole: Vaccine recipients and placebo recipients showed similar non-spike TCR breadth.

Treatment specified: 19 received Ad26.COV2.S at low or high dose, single or two shots; roughly 5 received placebo; per-sample allocation not given. After the first vaccine or placebo injection, samples were drawn on day 63. For this clone: Antigen specificity is unknown.

V and J are TRBV27 and TRBJ2-3; perhaps TRBD1 as D (6 bases). This clonotype was sampled from a person aged 18-60 years who received the Ad26.COV2.S COVID-19 vaccine or a placebo. The sequencing here drew on peripheral blood, taken in a trial of Ad26.COV2.S vaccine versus placebo. The DNA for the CDR3 is TGTGCCAGCAGTGGGGGCGCGGTTACAGATACGCAGTATTTT. As protein: CASSGGAVTDTQYF.